This TCR beta chain was identified during a study of CD8 T cells in Susac syndrome. Random hexamers were used to reverse transcribe the RNA input (0.5 to 1 ug). The amplification used immunoSEQ multiplex PCR on TCR beta CDR3; it spanned 54 Vbeta and 13 Jbeta. TCRdb reprocessed the immunoSEQ multiplex PCR reads via MiXCR and lists one record per CDR3 protein. Here the sample spans about 180,000 distinct CDR3 sequences, approximately 94% being singletons. The CDR3 runs 13 residues. Germline lookup yields CDR1 SGHDN and CDR2 FVKESK. The V gene lost 1 base and the J gene lost 7 bases, with 10 bases spanning the gap.

This sequence originates from a human donor with Susac syndrome. V gene TRBV14 combines with J gene TRBJ2-5, with D possibly TRBD2 on 6 matching bases. Sample: CD4+ T cells from PBMCs. In nucleotides, the CDR3 is TGTGCCAGCAGCCAAGCGGGGGTGGGGACCCAGTACTTC. Its translation is CASSQAGVGTQYF.